What follows describes a single TCR beta chain. Its antigen is unknown. The sample originates from a study of blood T cells in healthy people across ages. Findings and caveats of the study: It was not possible, with unsorted PBMCs, to conclusively compare naive and antigen-experienced cells.

Trimming took off 5 bases at V and 11 bases at J, with 18 bases between the two ends. The V gene's germline CDR1 is SEHNR and CDR2 FQNEAQ (reference sequence). This CDR3 has 13 amino acids. Using a J-beta primer mix together with a sample-barcoded 5' primer, a second PCR was run for about 6 to 11 cycles. TCRdb itself ran the 5' RACE reads through MiXCR, one entry per CDR3 protein. The sample lists about 1.8 million distinct CDR3 sequences, roughly 52% seen once, with 2.1% in the top ten. The sample comprised blood. The chain uses TRBV7-9 and TRBJ1-1; possible D gene TRBD1, 5 bases. The TCR comes from a woman in her thirties or forties in good health. The CDR3 here is CASSTSRDSGAFF. For the CDR3, the DNA is TGTGCCAGCAGCACCTCTCGGGACTCGGGGGCTTTCTTT.